Shown below are 10 T cell receptor beta chains from a single sample sequenced in a study of CD8 T cells in ankylosing spondylitis. Study results and caveats: What appeared characteristic of ankylosing spondylitis blood was a TCR beta motif of fewer than ten highly homologous variants.

Using its own MiXCR run on the 5' RACE reads, TCRdb lists one record per CDR3 protein. The data show 100,000 to 150,000 distinct CDR3 sequences, 17% seen once. For these receptors, no antigen is known. Sequencing was carried out using blood, either unsorted or a sorted T cell fraction (not recorded which). These receptors were taken from a male donor with ankylosing spondylitis.

The V gene is TRBV20-1, the J gene TRBJ2-5; the match to TRBD2 covers 7 bases. Germline assignment: CDR1 DFQATT and CDR2 SNEGSKA (reference sequence). The trim removed 0 bases at V and 6 bases at J, leaving 13 bases unmatched. The CDR3 contains 16 residues. The CDR3 sequence: CSARELGGDHFKTQYF. As DNA, the CDR3 is TGCAGTGCTAGAGAATTGGGGGGGGACCATTTCAAGACCCAGTACTTC.

This clonotype was counted a few times. The chain employs TRBV27 and TRBJ2-7, with D possibly being TRBD2 (5 bases). Germline V lookup: CDR1 MNHEY, CDR2 SMNVEV (reference sequence). Trimming removed 7 bases from V and 4 bases from J, with 8 bases in between. CDR3 length: 11 amino acids. CDR3 bases: TGTGCCAGCACCGAGGGTTACGAGCAGTACTTC. Amino acid sequence: CASTEGYEQYF.

This clonotype was detected a few times. This chain joins TRBV9 and TRBJ2-3; 7 bases are a match to TRBD1. This CDR3 comprises 14 residues. From germline, CDR1 is SGDLS and CDR2 YYNGEE. With 3 bases clipped from V and 1 base from J, the junction kept 2 bases outside the gene matches. The CDR3 region is CASSAGGGTDTQYF. The CDR3, as DNA: TGTGCCAGCAGCGCAGGGGGTGGCACAGATACGCAGTATTTT.

In its sample, this clonotype was seen a few times. The DNA for the CDR3 is TGTGCCAGCAGTTACGGCGCGGGAACCCTCAATGAGCAGTTCTTC. It is translated as CASSYGAGTLNEQFF. The V call is TRBV14, the J call TRBJ2-1; D might be TRBD2 (6 bases). Trimming took off 6 bases at V and 6 bases at J, with 18 bases between the two ends. Germline CDR1 and CDR2: SGHDN and FVKESK. The CDR3 covers 15 residues.

The rearrangement joins TRBV5-1 to TRBJ2-1; TRBD2 matches 13 bases. Germline-derived CDR1 and CDR2 are SGHRS and YFSETQ. Trimming cost V 3 bases and J 6 bases; bases outside gene matches: 3. CDR3 length: 15 amino acids. The CDR3, as DNA: TGCGCCAGCAGCTGGACTAGCGGGAGAGGCAATGAGCAGTTCTTC. Protein: CASSWTSGRGNEQFF.

The chain links TRBV3-1 to TRBJ2-3; 9 positions match TRBD1. Germline-derived CDR1 and CDR2 are LGHDT and YNNKEL (reference sequence). There are 16 residues in the CDR3. J gave up 1 base and V 2 bases, and 4 bases lay outside the gene matches. The CDR3 DNA follows: TGTGCCAGCAGCCAAAACAGGGACAGGGGCACAGATACGCAGTATTTT. Protein sequence: CASSQNRDRGTDTQYF.

This clonotype was seen a handful of times. This chain joins TRBV27 and TRBJ1-4; D is unresolved. V lost 0 bases and J lost 15, with 14 bases in between. The CDR3 has 13 residues. From germline, CDR1 is MNHEY and CDR2 SMNVEV (reference sequence). This CDR3 is CASSLSLGTDLFF. The CDR3 DNA reads TGTGCCAGCAGTTTATCTTTGGGCACAGACTTGTTTTTT.

The rearrangement joins TRBV10-3 to TRBJ2-1; D may be TRBD1 or TRBD2 (6 bases each). CDR3 length: 15 amino acids. The germline V gene encodes CDR1 ENHRY and CDR2 SYGVKD. V lost 3 bases and J lost 6, with 15 bases in between. The CDR3 is CAISDEGVGGNEQFF. DNA of the CDR3: TGTGCCATCAGTGACGAGGGGGTGGGGGGCAATGAGCAGTTCTTC.

The sample holds a few counts of this clonotype. V usage is TRBV29-1 and J usage is TRBJ1-1, with 8 positions matching TRBD1. V shed 3 bases, J shed 7 bases, and the junction held 10 bases outside the gene matches. CDR1 is SQVTM and CDR2 is ANQGSEA in the germline V gene. The CDR3 has 14 residues. This CDR3 is CSVEGRGQLGEAFF. The CDR3 DNA sequence: TGCAGCGTTGAGGGCAGGGGGCAATTAGGTGAAGCTTTCTTT.

J is TRBJ2-7 and V is TRBV9, with D possibly TRBD2 on 5 matching bases. V lost 0 bases and J lost 6, with 10 bases in between. CDR3 length equals 13 residues. CDR1 is SGDLS and CDR2 is YYNGEE in the germline V gene. DNA of the CDR3: TGTGCCAGCAGCGTAGGTGCCGGGGTCGAGCAGTACTTC. It yields the protein CASSVGAGVEQYF.